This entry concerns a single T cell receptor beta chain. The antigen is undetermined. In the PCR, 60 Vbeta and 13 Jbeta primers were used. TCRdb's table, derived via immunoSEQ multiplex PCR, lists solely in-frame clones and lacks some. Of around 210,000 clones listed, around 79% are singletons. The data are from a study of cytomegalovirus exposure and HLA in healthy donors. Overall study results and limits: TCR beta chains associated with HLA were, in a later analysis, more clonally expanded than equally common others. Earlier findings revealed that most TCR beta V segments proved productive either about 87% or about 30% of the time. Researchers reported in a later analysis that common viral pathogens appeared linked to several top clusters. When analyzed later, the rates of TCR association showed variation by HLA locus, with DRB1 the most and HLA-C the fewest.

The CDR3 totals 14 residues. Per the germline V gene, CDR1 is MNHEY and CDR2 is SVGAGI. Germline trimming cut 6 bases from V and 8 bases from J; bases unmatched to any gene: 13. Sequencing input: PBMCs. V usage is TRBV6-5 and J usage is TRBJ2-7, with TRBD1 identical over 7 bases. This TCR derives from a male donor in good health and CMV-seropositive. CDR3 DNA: TGTGCCAGCAGGTCCGGGGACAGCCTAGGTAAGCAGTACTTC. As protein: CASRSGDSLGKQYF.